The clone carrying this T cell receptor beta chain was seen only a few times. V dropped 4 bases and J dropped 1 base, with 11 bases sitting between them. This CDR3 has 14 residues. Germline CDR1 reads SNHLY; CDR2 reads FYNNEI. This specimen belongs to a study of blood T cell repertoires in COVID-19. Generated by immunoSEQ multiplex PCR, the TCRdb table keeps only in-frame clones and is missing some. Of more than 200,000 clones detected, around 84% appear once; the ten largest clones hold around 5%. This clonotype was obtained from a woman aged 55-69 years with COVID-19, enrolled during active disease. Sequenced input: peripheral blood. The chain has TRBV2 and TRBJ2-7; possibly TRBD1 for D (6 bases). The CDR3 bases are TGTGCCAGCAGTGGTCCGACAGGATCCTACGAGCAGTACTTC. Protein product: CASSGPTGSYEQYF. Based on the CDR3 plus reference TRBV2 and TRBJ2-7, the full variable domain is EPEVTQTPSHQVTQMGQEVILRCVPISNHLYFYWYRQILGQKVEFLVSFYNNEISEKSEIFDDQFSVERPDGSNFTLKIRSTKLEDSAMYFCASSGPTGSYEQYFGPGTRLTVT.